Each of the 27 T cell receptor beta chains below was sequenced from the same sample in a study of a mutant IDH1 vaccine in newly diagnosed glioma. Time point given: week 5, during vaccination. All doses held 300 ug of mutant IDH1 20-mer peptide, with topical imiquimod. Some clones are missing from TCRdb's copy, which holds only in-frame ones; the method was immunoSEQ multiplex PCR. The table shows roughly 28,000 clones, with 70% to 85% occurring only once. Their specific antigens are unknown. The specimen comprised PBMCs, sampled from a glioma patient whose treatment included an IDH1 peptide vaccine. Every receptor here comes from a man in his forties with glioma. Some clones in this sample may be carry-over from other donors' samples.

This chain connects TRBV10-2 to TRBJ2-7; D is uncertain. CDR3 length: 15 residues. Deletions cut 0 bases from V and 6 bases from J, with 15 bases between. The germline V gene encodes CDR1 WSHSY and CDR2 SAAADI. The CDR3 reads CASSESDHPIREQYF. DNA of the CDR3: TGCGCCAGCAGTGAGTCGGATCACCCCATACGCGAGCAGTACTTC.

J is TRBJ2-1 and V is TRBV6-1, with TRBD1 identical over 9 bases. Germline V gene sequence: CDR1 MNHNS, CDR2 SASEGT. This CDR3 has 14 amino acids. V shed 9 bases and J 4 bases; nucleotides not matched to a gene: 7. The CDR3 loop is CASQQGAGYNEQFF. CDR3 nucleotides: TGTGCCAGTCAACAGGGGGCGGGATACAATGAGCAGTTCTTC.

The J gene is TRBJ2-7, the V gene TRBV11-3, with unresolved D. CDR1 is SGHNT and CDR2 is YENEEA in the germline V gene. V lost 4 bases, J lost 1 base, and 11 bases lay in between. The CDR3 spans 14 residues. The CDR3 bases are TGTGCCAGCAGCTGCGACACGGAATCCTACGAGCAGTACTTC. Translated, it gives CASSCDTESYEQYF.

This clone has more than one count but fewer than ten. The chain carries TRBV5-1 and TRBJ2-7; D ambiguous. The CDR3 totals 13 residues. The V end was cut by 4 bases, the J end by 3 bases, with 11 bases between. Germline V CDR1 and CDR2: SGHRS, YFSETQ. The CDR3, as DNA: TGCGCCAGCAGCCAATCTAACCTCTACGAGCAGTACTTC. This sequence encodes CASSQSNLYEQYF.

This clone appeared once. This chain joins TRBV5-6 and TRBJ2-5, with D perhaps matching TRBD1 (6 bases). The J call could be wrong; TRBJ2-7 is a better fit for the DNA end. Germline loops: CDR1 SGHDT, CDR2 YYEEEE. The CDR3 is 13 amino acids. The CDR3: CASSPTGLDEQYF. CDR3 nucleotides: TGTGCCAGCAGCCCCACAGGGCTTGACGAGCAGTACTTC.

Here the CDR3 DNA reads TGTGCCAGCAGCCAAACACCGAGCTCTGGAAACACCATATATTTT. As protein: CASSQTPSSGNTIYF. The chain recombines TRBV4-2 with TRBJ1-3, with D unclear. Germline-derived CDR1 and CDR2 are LGHNA and YNFKEQ. Trimming removed 2 bases from V and 0 bases from J, with 8 bases in between. The CDR3 totals 15 residues.

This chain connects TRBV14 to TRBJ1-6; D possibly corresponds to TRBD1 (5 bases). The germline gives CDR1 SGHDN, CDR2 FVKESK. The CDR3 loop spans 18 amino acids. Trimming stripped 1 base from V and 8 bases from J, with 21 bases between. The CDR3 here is CASSQGVRGLTPDSPLHF. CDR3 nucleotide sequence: TGTGCCAGCAGCCAAGGGGTTCGGGGCCTAACGCCAGATTCACCCCTCCACTTT.

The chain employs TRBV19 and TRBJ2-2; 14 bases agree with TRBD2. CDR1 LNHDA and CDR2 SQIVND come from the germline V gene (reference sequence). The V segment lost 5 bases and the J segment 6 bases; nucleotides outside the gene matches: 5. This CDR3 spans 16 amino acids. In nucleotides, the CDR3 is TGTGCCAGTAGTCGACTAGCGGGGGGGCGATCCGGGGAGCTGTTTTTT. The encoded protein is CASSRLAGGRSGELFF.

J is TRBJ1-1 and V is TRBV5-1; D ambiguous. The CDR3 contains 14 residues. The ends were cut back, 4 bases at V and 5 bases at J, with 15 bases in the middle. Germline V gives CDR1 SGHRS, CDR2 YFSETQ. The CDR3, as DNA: TGCGCCAGCAGCAGCGGAGGGCTTGGGACTGAAGCTTTCTTT. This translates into CASSSGGLGTEAFF.

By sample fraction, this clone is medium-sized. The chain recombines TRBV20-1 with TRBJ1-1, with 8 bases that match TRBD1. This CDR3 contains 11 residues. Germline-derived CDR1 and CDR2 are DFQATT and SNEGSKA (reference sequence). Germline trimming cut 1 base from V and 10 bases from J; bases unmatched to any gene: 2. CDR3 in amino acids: CSARVQGGAFF. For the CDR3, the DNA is TGCAGTGCTAGAGTACAGGGGGGAGCTTTCTTT.

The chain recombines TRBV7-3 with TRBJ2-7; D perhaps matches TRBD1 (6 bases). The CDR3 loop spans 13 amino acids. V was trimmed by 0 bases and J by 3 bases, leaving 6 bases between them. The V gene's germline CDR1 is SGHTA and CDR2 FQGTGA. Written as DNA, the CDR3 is TGTGCCAGCAGCTTAACAGGGGGCTACGAGCAGTACTTC. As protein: CASSLTGGYEQYF.

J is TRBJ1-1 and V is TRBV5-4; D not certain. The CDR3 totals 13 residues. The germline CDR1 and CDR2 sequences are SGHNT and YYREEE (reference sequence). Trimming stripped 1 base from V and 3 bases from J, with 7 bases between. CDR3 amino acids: CASSLNKDTEAFF. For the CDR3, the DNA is TGTGCCAGCAGCTTGAATAAGGACACTGAAGCTTTCTTT.

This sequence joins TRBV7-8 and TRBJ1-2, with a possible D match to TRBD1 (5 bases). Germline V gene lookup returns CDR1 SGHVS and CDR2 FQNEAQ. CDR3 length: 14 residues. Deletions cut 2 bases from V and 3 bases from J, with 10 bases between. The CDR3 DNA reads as TGTGCCAGCAGCTTATTGGGGGAAGACTATGGCTACACCTTC. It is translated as CASSLLGEDYGYTF.

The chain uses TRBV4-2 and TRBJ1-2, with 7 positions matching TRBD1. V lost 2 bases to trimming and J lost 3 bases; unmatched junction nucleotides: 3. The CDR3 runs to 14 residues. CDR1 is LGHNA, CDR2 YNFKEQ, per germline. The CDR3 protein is CASSQLTGDYGYTF. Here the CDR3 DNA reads TGTGCCAGCAGCCAACTAACAGGGGACTATGGCTACACCTTC.

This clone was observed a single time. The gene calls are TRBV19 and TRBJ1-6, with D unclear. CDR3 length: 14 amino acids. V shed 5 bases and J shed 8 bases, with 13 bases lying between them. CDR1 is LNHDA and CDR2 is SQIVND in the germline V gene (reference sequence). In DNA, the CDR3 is TGTGCCAGTAGTTCCCCGACGGGTTATTCACCCCTCCACTTT. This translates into CASSSPTGYSPLHF.

In DNA, the CDR3 is TGTGCCAGTAGTCTCCGCAATACTCCACTCTACGAGCAGTACTTC. This gives the protein CASSLRNTPLYEQYF. This chain uses TRBV19 with TRBJ2-7, with D unclear. Germline assignment: CDR1 LNHDA and CDR2 SQIVND (reference sequence). V lost 5 bases and J lost 3, with 17 bases in between. CDR3 length: 15 amino acids.

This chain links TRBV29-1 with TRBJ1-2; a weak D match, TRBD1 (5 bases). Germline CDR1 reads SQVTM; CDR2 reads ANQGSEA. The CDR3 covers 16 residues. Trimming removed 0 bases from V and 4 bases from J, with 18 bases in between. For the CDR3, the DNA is TGCAGCGTTGAAGATCTGGGACGGGGCGTGGGCTATGGCTACACCTTC. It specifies CSVEDLGRGVGYGYTF.

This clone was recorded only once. The CDR3 DNA sequence: TGCGCCAGCAGCTTCGACCCCCCGGGACAGGGGATCTATGGCTACACCTTC. Translation: CASSFDPPGQGIYGYTF. The chain has TRBV5-1 and TRBJ1-2, with 10 bases lining up with TRBD1. This CDR3 contains 17 residues. Germline CDR1 and CDR2: SGHRS and YFSETQ. Trimming took 2 bases from V and 4 from J; bases not matched to a gene: 11. Looking up the rest from reference TRBV5-1 and TRBJ1-2 gives the full variable domain: KAGVTQTPRYLIKTRGQQVTLSCSPISGHRSVSWYQQTPGQGLQFLFEYFSETQRNKGNFPGRFSGRQFSNSRSEMNVSTLELGDSALYLCASSFDPPGQGIYGYTFGSGTRLTVV.

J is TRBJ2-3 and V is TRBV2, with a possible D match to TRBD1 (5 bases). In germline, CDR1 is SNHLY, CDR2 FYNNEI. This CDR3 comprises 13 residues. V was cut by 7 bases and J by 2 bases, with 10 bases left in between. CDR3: CASKSRATDTQYF. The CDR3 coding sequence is TGTGCCAGCAAATCCAGGGCCACAGATACGCAGTATTTT.

The CDR3 region is CASSPGAGLVTEAFF. The CDR3 DNA follows: TGTGCCAGCTCACCGGGGGCGGGCCTTGTCACTGAAGCTTTCTTT. The chain is built from TRBV18 and TRBJ1-1; the D gene is possibly TRBD1 (6 bases). The ends were cut back, 3 bases at V and 4 bases at J, with 15 bases in the middle. CDR1 and CDR2 from the germline V gene are KGHSH and LQKENI. The CDR3 contains 15 residues.

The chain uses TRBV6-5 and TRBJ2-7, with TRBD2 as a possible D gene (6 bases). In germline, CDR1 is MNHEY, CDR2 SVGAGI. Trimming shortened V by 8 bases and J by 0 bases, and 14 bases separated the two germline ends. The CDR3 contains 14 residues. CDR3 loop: CASRGTQSSYEQYF. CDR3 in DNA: TGTGCCAGCCGAGGGACTCAGAGCTCCTACGAGCAGTACTTC.

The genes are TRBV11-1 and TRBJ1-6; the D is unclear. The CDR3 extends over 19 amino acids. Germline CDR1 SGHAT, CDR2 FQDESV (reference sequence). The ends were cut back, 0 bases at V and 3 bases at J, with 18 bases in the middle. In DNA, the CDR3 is TGTGCCAGCAGCTTAGCGTTGTCCGGCTCGATTAACTATAATTCACCCCTCCACTTT. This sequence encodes CASSLALSGSINYNSPLHF.

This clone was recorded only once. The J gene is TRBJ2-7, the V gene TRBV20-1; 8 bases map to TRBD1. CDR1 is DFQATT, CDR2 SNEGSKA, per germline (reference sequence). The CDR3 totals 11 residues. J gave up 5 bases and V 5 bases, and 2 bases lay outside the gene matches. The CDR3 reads CSALDRDEQYF. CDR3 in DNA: TGCAGTGCTTTGGACAGGGACGAGCAGTACTTC.

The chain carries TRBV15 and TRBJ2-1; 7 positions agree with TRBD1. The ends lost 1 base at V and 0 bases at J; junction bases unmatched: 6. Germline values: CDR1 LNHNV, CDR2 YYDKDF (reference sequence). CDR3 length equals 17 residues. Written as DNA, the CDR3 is TGTGCCACCAGCAGAGTGAGAGGGGACAGCTCCTACAATGAGCAGTTCTTC. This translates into CATSRVRGDSSYNEQFF.

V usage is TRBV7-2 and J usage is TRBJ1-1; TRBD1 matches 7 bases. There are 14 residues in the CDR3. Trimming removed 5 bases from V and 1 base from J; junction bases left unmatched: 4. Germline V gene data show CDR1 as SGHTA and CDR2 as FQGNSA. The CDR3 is CASSPQGRNTEAFF. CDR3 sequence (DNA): TGTGCCAGCAGCCCACAGGGGCGGAACACTGAAGCTTTCTTT.

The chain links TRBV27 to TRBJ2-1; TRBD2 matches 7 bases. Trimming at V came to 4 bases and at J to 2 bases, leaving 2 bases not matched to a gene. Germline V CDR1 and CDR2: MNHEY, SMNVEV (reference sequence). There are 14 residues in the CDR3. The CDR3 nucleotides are TGTGCCAGCAGTTGGGGGGGAGCCTACAATGAGCAGTTCTTC. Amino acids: CASSWGGAYNEQFF.

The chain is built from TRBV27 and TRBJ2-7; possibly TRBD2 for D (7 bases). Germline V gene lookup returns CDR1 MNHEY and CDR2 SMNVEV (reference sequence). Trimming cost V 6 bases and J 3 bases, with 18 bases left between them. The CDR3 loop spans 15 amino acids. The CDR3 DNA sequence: TGTGCCAGCAGCCCTATGAGGGGGGGCCACTACGAGCAGTACTTC. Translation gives CASSPMRGGHYEQYF.